This entry lists 19 T cell receptor beta chains sequenced from one sample in a study of T cells after posttransplantation cyclophosphamide. This table comes from immunoSEQ multiplex PCR, and its TCRdb copy is limited to in-frame clones, with some not included. The sample records 15,000 to 20,000 clones, approximately 81% being singletons. Sampled 1 year posttransplant, controls received myeloablative marrow transplants, methotrexate and a calcineurin inhibitor. The source was PBMCs, collected 441 days after allogeneic stem cell transplant with calcineurin inhibitor and methotrexate. These receptors all stem from a male patient younger than 45 who received an allogeneic stem cell transplant from an unrelated donor, was CMV-positive, and had acute and chronic GVHD. Some of the T cells may derive from the graft donor.

This chain links TRBV2 with TRBJ1-6, with 9 bases identical to TRBD1. The CDR3 totals 17 residues. Trimming at V came to 0 bases and at J to 7 bases, leaving 7 bases not matched to a gene. Germline V gene lookup returns CDR1 SNHLY and CDR2 FYNNEI. The CDR3 protein is CASSEAPGQGGNSPLHF. Here the CDR3 DNA reads TGTGCCAGCAGTGAAGCCCCGGGACAGGGAGGAAATTCACCCCTCCACTTT.

This chain connects TRBV6-6 to TRBJ2-7; tentative D call: TRBD2 (7 bases). The germline V gene encodes CDR1 MNHNY and CDR2 SVGAGI (reference sequence). The CDR3 runs to 15 residues. Trimming pared 0 bases from V and 3 bases from J, leaving 12 bases between. The DNA for the CDR3 is TGTGCCAGCAGTTACTCGGGAGGGGGGGGCTACGAGCAGTACTTC. Translation: CASSYSGGGGYEQYF.

This clone has just one count. The chain recombines TRBV6-1 with TRBJ1-1; 7 bases fit TRBD1. V lost 4 bases and J lost 0; bases outside the gene matches: 11. Germline CDR1 MNHNS, CDR2 SASEGT. CDR3 length: 17 residues. DNA for the CDR3: TGTGCCAGCAGTGGGACAGGTACCGAGATTATGAACACTGAAGCTTTCTTT. This codes for CASSGTGTEIMNTEAFF.

The rearrangement links TRBV6-5 to TRBJ2-3; TRBD2 matches 9 bases. The germline V gene has CDR1 MNHEY and CDR2 SVGAGI. V shed 0 bases and J 11 bases; nucleotides not matched to a gene: 12. This CDR3 is built from 16 residues. CDR3 protein: CASSYSTSGYQKGQYF. CDR3 coding DNA: TGTGCCAGCAGTTACTCGACTAGCGGATATCAGAAAGGGCAGTATTTT.

This clone came up once. The V gene is TRBV7-3, the J gene TRBJ2-3, with D possibly TRBD2 on 5 matching bases. V lost 5 bases and J 1 base, leaving 16 bases between the germline ends. CDR1 SGHTA and CDR2 FQGTGA come from the germline V gene. This CDR3 comprises 16 residues. The CDR3 region is CASSPGLAVGTDTQYF. The CDR3 DNA reads as TGTGCCAGCAGCCCCGGACTCGCTGTTGGCACAGATACGCAGTATTTT. The entire variable domain, with the rest obtained from reference TRBV7-3 and TRBJ2-3, is as follows: GAGVSQTPSNKVTEKGKYVELRCDPISGHTALYWYRQSLGQGPEFLIYFQGTGAADDSGLPNDRFFAVRPEGSVSTLKIQRTERGDSAVYLCASSPGLAVGTDTQYFGPGTRLTVL.

This clone has just a few counts. This rearrangement joins TRBV28 to TRBJ2-5, with 9 bases identical to TRBD2. This CDR3 is 16 amino acids long. The V and J ends lost 5 bases and 5 bases, in that order; junction bases with no gene match: 12. Germline V CDR1 and CDR2: MDHEN, SYDVKM. CDR3 DNA: TGTGCCAGCAGTCCCCTGGGGCGGGAGGGCCTGGAGACCCAGTACTTC. Translation gives CASSPLGREGLETQYF.

The gene calls are TRBV28 and TRBJ2-3; D not resolved. In germline, CDR1 is MDHEN, CDR2 SYDVKM. The CDR3 is made up of 14 amino acids. Trimming shortened V by 7 bases and J by 2 bases, and 13 bases separated the two germline ends. The CDR3 protein is CASISNSITDTQYF. The DNA for the CDR3 is TGTGCCAGCATCTCTAACTCAATCACAGATACGCAGTATTTT.

The rearrangement uses TRBV5-1 and TRBJ2-5; 7 nucleotides agree with TRBD1. Per germline, CDR1 SGHRS and CDR2 YFSETQ. Trimming took 2 bases from V and 3 from J; bases not matched to a gene: 1. CDR3 length equals 13 residues. The CDR3 loop reads CASSFTGEETQYF. The CDR3 DNA follows: TGCGCCAGCAGCTTCACAGGGGAAGAGACCCAGTACTTC.

The V call is TRBV4-2, the J call TRBJ2-3, with a possible D match to TRBD2 (5 bases). The germline V gene has CDR1 LGHNA and CDR2 YNFKEQ. V was pared by 3 bases and J by 5 bases, with 21 bases between. The CDR3 spans 17 residues. DNA of the CDR3: TGTGCCAGCAGCCAGCGGAAGGGCGGAGGATGGGGAGATACGCAGTATTTT. Protein: CASSQRKGGGWGDTQYF.

The chain carries TRBV14 and TRBJ2-3; the match to TRBD2 covers 10 bases. CDR1 and CDR2 from the germline V gene are SGHDN and FVKESK. Trimming removed 0 bases from V and 4 bases from J; junction bases left unmatched: 4. The CDR3 is made up of 16 amino acids. The DNA for the CDR3 is TGTGCCAGCAGCCAAGAAGCGGGGGGGCCGTCAGATACGCAGTATTTT. This gives the protein CASSQEAGGPSDTQYF.

The V gene is TRBV27, the J gene TRBJ2-2, with 7 bases matching TRBD1. V dropped 7 bases and J dropped 6; count of bases not matched to a gene: 5. The CDR3 covers 13 residues. Germline CDR1 and CDR2: MNHEY and SMNVEV (reference sequence). Here the CDR3 reads CASKKGAAGELFF. The CDR3 nucleotides are TGTGCCAGCAAAAAGGGGGCGGCCGGGGAGCTGTTTTTT.

V and J are TRBV14 and TRBJ2-1; D ambiguous. Trimming took 5 bases from V and 0 from J, leaving 5 bases between them. The CDR3 spans 13 residues. Germline V gene data show CDR1 as SGHDN and CDR2 as FVKESK. The CDR3 sequence is CASSSGSYNEQFF. CDR3 bases: TGTGCCAGCAGCTCCGGCTCCTACAATGAGCAGTTCTTC.

The sample holds a few counts of this clone. The rearrangement joins TRBV7-3 to TRBJ2-7; maybe TRBD1 (6 bases). CDR1 and CDR2 from the germline V gene are SGHTA and FQGTGA. With 2 bases removed from V and 2 bases from J, the gap between germline ends came to 13 bases. The CDR3 spans 15 residues. CDR3 bases: TGTGCCAGCAGCTTAGAATTGGGGGACACCTACGAGCAGTACTTC. As protein: CASSLELGDTYEQYF.

The chain joins TRBV11-3 to TRBJ1-1; no clear D gene. Trimming removed 5 bases from V and 3 bases from J, with 13 bases in between. CDR3 length: 14 residues. CDR1 and CDR2 (germline): SGHNT, YENEEA. The DNA of the CDR3 is TGTGCCAGCAGCGCATCCGGGGAGTACACTGAAGCTTTCTTT. Translated, it gives CASSASGEYTEAFF. Full variable domain (missing parts from reference TRBV11-3 and TRBJ1-1): EAGVVQSPRYKIIEKKQPVAFWCNPISGHNTLYWYLQNLGQGPELLIRYENEEAVDDSQLPKDRFSAERLKGVDSTLKIQPAELGDSAVYLCASSASGEYTEAFFGQGTRLTVV.

The CDR3 DNA sequence: TGTGCCAGCAGGGGAGTGTCGGGCATGAACATTCAGTACTTC. It translates to CASRGVSGMNIQYF. V is TRBV27 and J is TRBJ2-4; maybe TRBD2 (5 bases). There are 14 residues in the CDR3. The V gene lost 6 bases and the J gene lost 7 bases, with 16 bases spanning the gap. Per the germline V gene, CDR1 is MNHEY and CDR2 is SMNVEV (reference sequence).

V and J are TRBV19 and TRBJ2-3, with TRBD2 matching 8 bases. J was trimmed by 4 bases and V by 10 bases; bases with no gene match: 4. This CDR3 spans 12 amino acids. Germline V gives CDR1 LNHDA, CDR2 SQIVND (reference sequence). The DNA for the CDR3 is TGTGCCACGGGGGGGTGCGCAGATACGCAGTATTTT. Encoded protein: CATGGCADTQYF.

The chain combines TRBV9 with TRBJ2-2; a weak D match, TRBD1 (5 bases). V lost 0 bases to trimming and J lost 6 bases, with 15 bases between them. Per the germline V gene, CDR1 is SGDLS and CDR2 is YYNGEE. The CDR3 is made up of 16 amino acids. The CDR3 nucleotides are TGTGCCAGCAGCGTAGGATGGCAGGGTGAGGCCGGGGAGCTGTTTTTT. Translated, it gives CASSVGWQGEAGELFF.

This clone has a single count. V usage is TRBV2 and J usage is TRBJ2-5; D is undetermined. Trimming stripped 4 bases from V and 6 bases from J, with 15 bases between. This CDR3 contains 14 residues. Germline CDR1 reads SNHLY; CDR2 reads FYNNEI. The CDR3 spells CASSGFLSVKTQYF. The CDR3 DNA is TGTGCCAGCAGTGGTTTTCTCAGTGTTAAGACCCAGTACTTC.

This rearrangement joins TRBV7-2 to TRBJ2-3; TRBD2 agrees at 8 bases. V shed 5 bases, J shed 1 base, and the junction held 8 bases outside the gene matches. This CDR3 is built from 16 residues. Germline V gives CDR1 SGHTA, CDR2 FQGNSA. CDR3 nucleotide sequence: TGTGCCAGCAGCCCGAGGACTAGCTATGGCACAGATACGCAGTATTTT. It yields the protein CASSPRTSYGTDTQYF.